This T cell receptor (beta chain) was retrieved from a study of T cells in Graves' hyperthyroidism and ophthalmopathy. Findings of the study overall: Progression to ophthalmopathy was predicted a median of approximately 6.4 months early.

This clonotype was observed at least ten times. Its specificity is not known. Graves' hyperthyroidism is called stable when ophthalmopathy does not progress within 18 months. The study excluded patients with uncontrolled infection, other autoimmune disease, pregnancy or lactation. Using RNA transcripts as the source, TCR beta CDR3 regions were amplified. Primed by the HTBI set, a first-round RT-PCR was run on the TCR CDR3. TCRdb analysed the multiplex PCR reads with MiXCR anew, one entry per CDR3 protein. The table has about 360,000 distinct CDR3 sequences, approximately 13% seen once. The V gene lost 6 bases and the J gene lost 4 bases, with 16 bases spanning the gap. CDR1 is MNHEY, CDR2 SMNVEV, per germline (reference sequence). The CDR3 is made up of 15 amino acids.

This TCR was sampled from a woman aged 18-29 years with Graves' hyperthyroidism. This rearrangement joins TRBV27 to TRBJ2-1; TRBD2 is a possible D gene (5 bases). Material for sequencing was blood. The CDR3 loop reads CASRREGGTYNEQFF. The CDR3 DNA reads as TGTGCCAGCAGGAGAGAGGGCGGAACTTACAATGAGCAGTTCTTC.